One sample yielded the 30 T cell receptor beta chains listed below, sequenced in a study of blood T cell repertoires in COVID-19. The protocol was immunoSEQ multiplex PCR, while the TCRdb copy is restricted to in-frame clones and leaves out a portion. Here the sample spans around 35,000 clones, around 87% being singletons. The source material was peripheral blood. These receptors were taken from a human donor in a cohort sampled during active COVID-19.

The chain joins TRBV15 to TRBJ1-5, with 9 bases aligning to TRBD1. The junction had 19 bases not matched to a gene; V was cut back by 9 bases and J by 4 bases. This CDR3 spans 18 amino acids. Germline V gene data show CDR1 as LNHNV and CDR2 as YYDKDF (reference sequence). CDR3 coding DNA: TGTGCCACTAGGGAGGGACAGGGTTCAATCAGTATGAATCAGCCCCAGCATTTT. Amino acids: CATREGQGSISMNQPQHF.

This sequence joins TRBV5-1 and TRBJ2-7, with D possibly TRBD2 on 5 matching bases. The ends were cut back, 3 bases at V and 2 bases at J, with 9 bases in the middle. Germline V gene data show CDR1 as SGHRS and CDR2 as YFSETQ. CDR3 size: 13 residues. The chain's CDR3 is CASSSEGTYEQYF. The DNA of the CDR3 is TGCGCCAGCAGCTCCGAGGGAACCTACGAGCAGTACTTC.

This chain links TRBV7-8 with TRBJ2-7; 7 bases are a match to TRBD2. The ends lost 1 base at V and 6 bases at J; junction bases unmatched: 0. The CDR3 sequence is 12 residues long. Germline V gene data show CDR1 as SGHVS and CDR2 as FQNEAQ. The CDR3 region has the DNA TGTGCCAGCAGCTTAGGGGAGGGCGAGCAGTACTTC. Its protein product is CASSLGEGEQYF.

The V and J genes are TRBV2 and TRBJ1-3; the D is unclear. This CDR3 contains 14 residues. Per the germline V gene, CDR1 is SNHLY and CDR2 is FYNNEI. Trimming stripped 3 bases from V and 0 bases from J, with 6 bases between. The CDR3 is CASSEGHSGNTIYF. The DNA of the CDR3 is TGTGCCAGCAGTGAGGGCCACTCTGGAAACACCATATATTTT.

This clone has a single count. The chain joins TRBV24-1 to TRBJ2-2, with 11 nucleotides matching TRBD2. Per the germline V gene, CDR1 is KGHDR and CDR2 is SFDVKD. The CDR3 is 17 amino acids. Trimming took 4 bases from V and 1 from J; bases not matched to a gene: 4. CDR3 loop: CATSDPLAGGNTGELFF. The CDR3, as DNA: TGTGCCACCAGTGACCCCCTAGCGGGGGGGAACACCGGGGAGCTGTTTTTT.

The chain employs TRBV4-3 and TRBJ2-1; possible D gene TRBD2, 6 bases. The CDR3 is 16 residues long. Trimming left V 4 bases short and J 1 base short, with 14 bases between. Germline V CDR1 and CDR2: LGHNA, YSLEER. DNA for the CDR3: TGCGCCAGCAGCCCAACCCGGGACTCATCCTACAATGAGCAGTTCTTC. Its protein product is CASSPTRDSSYNEQFF.

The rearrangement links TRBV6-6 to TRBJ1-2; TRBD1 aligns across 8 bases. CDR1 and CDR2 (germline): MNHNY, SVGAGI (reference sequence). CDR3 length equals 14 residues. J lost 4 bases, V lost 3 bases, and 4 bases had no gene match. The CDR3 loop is CASSYGTGTYGYTF. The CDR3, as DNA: TGTGCCAGCAGTTATGGGACAGGCACCTATGGCTACACCTTC.

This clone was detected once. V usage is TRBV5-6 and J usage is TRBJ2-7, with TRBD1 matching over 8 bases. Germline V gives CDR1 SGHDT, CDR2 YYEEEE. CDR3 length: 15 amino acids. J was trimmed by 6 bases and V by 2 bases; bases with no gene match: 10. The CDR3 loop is CASSFGPDRVVEQYF. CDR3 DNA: TGTGCCAGCAGCTTTGGACCGGACAGGGTCGTCGAGCAGTACTTC.

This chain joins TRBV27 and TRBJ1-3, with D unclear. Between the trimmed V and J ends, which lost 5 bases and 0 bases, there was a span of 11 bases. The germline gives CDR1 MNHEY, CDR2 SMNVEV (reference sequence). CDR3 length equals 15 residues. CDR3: CASSRRGDSGNTIYF. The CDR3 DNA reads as TGTGCCAGCAGTCGTCGCGGTGACTCTGGAAACACCATATATTTT.

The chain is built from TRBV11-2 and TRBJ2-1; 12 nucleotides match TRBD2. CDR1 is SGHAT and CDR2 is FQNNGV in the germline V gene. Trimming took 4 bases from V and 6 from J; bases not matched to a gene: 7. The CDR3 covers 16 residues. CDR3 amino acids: CASSSTSGGIVNEQFF. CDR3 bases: TGTGCCAGCAGCTCGACTAGCGGGGGTATTGTCAATGAGCAGTTCTTC.

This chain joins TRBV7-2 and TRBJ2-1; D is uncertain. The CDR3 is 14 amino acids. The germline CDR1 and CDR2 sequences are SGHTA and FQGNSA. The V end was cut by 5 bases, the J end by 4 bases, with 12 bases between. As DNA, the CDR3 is TGTGCCAGCAGCCCTCGAGGCCTTTACAATGAGCAGTTCTTC. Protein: CASSPRGLYNEQFF.

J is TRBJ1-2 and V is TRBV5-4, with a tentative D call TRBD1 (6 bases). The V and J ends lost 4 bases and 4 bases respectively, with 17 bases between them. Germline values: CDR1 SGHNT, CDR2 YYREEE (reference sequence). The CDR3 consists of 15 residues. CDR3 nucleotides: TGTGCCAGCAGCCAGGGGACGGAAGAGCGCTATGGCTACACCTTC. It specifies CASSQGTEERYGYTF. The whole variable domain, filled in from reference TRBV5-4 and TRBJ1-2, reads ETGVTQSPTHLIKTRGQQVTLRCSSQSGHNTVSWYQQALGQGPQFIFQYYREEENGRGNFPPRFSGLQFPNYSSELNVNALELDDSALYLCASSQGTEERYGYTFGSGTRLTVV.

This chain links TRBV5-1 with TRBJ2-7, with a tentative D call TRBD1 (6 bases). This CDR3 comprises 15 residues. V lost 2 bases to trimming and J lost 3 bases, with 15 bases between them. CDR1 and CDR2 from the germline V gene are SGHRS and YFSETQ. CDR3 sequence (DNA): TGCGCCAGCAGCTTTGATCGGACAGCCGTCTACGAGCAGTACTTC. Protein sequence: CASSFDRTAVYEQYF. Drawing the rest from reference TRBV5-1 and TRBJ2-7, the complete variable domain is KAGVTQTPRYLIKTRGQQVTLSCSPISGHRSVSWYQQTPGQGLQFLFEYFSETQRNKGNFPGRFSGRQFSNSRSEMNVSTLELGDSALYLCASSFDRTAVYEQYFGPGTRLTVT.

The CDR3 here is CASTVPAGGRSNTEAFF. DNA for the CDR3: TGTGCCAGCACCGTCCCGGCAGGGGGCAGGTCGAACACTGAAGCTTTCTTT. The chain is built from TRBV28 and TRBJ1-1; 8 positions match TRBD1. This CDR3 spans 17 amino acids. V gave up 7 bases and J gave up 1 base; unmatched junction bases: 14. Germline V CDR1 and CDR2: MDHEN, SYDVKM.

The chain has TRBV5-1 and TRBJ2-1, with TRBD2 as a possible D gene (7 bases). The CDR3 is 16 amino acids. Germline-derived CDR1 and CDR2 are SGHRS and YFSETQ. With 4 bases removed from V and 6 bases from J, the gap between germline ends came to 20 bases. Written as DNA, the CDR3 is TGCGCCAGCAGCGTTTCCGGGCGGGGGCAAAGCAATGAGCAGTTCTTC. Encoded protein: CASSVSGRGQSNEQFF.

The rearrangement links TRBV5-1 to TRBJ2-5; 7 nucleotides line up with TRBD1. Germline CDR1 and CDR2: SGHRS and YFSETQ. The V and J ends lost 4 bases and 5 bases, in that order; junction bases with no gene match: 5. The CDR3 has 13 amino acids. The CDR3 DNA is TGCGCCAGCAGCACAGGGGCGTGGGAGACCCAGTACTTC. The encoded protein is CASSTGAWETQYF.

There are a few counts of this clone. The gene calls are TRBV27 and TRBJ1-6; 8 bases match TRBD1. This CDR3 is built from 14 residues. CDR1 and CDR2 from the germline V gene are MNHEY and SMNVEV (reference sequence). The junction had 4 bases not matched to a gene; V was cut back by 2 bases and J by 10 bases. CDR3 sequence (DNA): TGTGCCAGCAGTTTAGACAGGGGTGGGTCACCCCTCCACTTT. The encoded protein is CASSLDRGGSPLHF.

The CDR3 region is CASSLSSGGSREQYF. The CDR3 nucleotides are TGCGCCAGCAGCTTATCGTCCGGGGGAAGCCGGGAGCAGTACTTC. This sequence joins TRBV5-1 and TRBJ2-7, with D maybe TRBD2 (6 bases). The V gene's germline CDR1 is SGHRS and CDR2 YFSETQ. The V end lost 2 bases, the J end lost 7 bases, and 19 bases lay between the germline ends. CDR3 length equals 15 residues.

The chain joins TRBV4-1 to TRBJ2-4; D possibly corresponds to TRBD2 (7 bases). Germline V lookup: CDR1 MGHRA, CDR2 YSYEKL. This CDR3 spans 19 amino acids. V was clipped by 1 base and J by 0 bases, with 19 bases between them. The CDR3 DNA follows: TGCGCCAGCAGCCAAGTTGGGGGGGCCCTGGCCTTAGCCAAAAACATTCAGTACTTC. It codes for CASSQVGGALALAKNIQYF.

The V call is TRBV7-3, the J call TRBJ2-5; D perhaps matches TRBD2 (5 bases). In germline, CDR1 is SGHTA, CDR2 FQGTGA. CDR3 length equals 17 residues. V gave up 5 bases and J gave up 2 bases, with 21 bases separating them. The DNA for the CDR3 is TGTGCCAGCAGCCCGATTGCGGCCGGCGGGCTTCAAGAGACCCAGTACTTC. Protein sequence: CASSPIAAGGLQETQYF.

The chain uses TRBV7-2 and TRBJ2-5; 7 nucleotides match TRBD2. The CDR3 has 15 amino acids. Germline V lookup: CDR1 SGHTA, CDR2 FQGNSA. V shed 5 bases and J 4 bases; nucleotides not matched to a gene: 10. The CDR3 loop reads CASSVTSVVGETQYF. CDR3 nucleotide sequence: TGTGCCAGCAGCGTAACTAGCGTAGTGGGAGAGACCCAGTACTTC. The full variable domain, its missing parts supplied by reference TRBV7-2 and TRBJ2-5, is GAGVSQSPSNKVTEKGKDVELRCDPISGHTALYWYRQSLGQGLEFLIYFQGNSAPDKSGLPSDRFSAERTGGSVSTLTIQRTQQEDSAVYLCASSVTSVVGETQYFGPGTRLLVL.

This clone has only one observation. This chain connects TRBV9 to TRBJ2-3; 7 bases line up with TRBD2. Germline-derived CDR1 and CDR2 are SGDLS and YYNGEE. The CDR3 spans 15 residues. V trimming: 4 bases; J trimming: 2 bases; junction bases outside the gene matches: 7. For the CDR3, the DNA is TGTGCCAGCAGCCCCCATGCGGGGGACACAGATACGCAGTATTTT. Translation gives CASSPHAGDTDTQYF.

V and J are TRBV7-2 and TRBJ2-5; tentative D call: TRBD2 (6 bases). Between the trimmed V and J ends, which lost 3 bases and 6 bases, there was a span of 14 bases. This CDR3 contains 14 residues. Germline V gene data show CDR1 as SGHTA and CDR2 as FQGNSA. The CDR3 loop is CASSLGGRRQTQYF. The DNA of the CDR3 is TGTGCCAGCAGCTTGGGAGGTCGCCGTCAGACCCAGTACTTC.

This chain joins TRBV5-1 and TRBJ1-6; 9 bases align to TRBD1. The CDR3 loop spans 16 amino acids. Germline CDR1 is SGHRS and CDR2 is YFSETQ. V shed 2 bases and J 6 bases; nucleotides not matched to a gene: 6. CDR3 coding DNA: TGCGCCAGCAGCTTCACAGGGGGCGCGGGTAATTCACCCCTCCACTTT. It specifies CASSFTGGAGNSPLHF. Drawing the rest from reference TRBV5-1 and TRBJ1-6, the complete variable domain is KAGVTQTPRYLIKTRGQQVTLSCSPISGHRSVSWYQQTPGQGLQFLFEYFSETQRNKGNFPGRFSGRQFSNSRSEMNVSTLELGDSALYLCASSFTGGAGNSPLHFGNGTRLTVT.

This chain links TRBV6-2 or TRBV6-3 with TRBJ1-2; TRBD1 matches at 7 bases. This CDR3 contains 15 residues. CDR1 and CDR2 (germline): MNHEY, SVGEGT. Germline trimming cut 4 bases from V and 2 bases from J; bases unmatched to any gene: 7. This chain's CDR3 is CASSFPQGRNYGYTF. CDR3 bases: TGTGCCAGCAGTTTCCCACAGGGGAGGAACTATGGCTACACCTTC.

CDR3 residues: CASTPPAGLAGSSSYEQYF. For the CDR3, the DNA is TGTGCCAGCACCCCGCCGGCGGGACTAGCGGGGTCCTCCTCCTACGAGCAGTACTTC. The chain employs TRBV6-2 or TRBV6-3 and TRBJ2-7, with TRBD2 matching 13 bases. This CDR3 comprises 19 residues. CDR1 and CDR2 from the germline V gene are MNHEY and SVGEGT. Trimming at V came to 7 bases and at J to 0 bases, leaving 15 bases not matched to a gene.

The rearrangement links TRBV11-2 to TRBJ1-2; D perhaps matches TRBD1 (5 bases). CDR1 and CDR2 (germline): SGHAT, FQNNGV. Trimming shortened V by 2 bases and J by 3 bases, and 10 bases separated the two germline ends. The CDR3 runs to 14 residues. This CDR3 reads CASSLLAGDYGYTF. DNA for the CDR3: TGTGCCAGCAGCTTACTGGCGGGGGACTATGGCTACACCTTC. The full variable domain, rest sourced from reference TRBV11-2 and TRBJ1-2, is EAGVAQSPRYKIIEKRQSVAFWCNPISGHATLYWYQQILGQGPKLLIQFQNNGVVDDSQLPKDRFSAERLKGVDSTLKIQPAKLEDSAVYLCASSLLAGDYGYTFGSGTRLTVV.

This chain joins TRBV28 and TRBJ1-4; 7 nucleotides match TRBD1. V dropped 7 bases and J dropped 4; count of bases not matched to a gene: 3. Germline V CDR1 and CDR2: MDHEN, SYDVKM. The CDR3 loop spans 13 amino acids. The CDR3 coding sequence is TGTGCCAGCACGGGACAGATTAATGAAAAACTGTTTTTT. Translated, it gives CASTGQINEKLFF.

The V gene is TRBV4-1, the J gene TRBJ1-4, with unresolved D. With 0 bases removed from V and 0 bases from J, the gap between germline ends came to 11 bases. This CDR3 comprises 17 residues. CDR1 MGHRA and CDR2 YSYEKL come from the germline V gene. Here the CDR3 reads CASSQDRFPPTNEKLFF. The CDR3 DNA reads TGCGCCAGCAGCCAAGACAGGTTCCCCCCAACTAATGAAAAACTGTTTTTT.

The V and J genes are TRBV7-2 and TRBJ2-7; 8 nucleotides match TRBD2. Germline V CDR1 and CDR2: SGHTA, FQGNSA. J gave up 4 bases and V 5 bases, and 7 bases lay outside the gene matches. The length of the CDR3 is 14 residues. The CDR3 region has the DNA TGTGCCAGCAGCGAGGGACTAGGGTTTTACGAGCAGTACTTC. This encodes CASSEGLGFYEQYF.